Included here is one T cell receptor (beta chain) sequence, with context. Its target antigen remains unknown. There are no base qualities to consult, and no much larger clone falls within one base. The data originate from a study of response to subunit inactivated influenza vaccine listed by TCRdb under 2018. Describing the broader study: Deep quantitative T cell receptor repertoire profiling was used in the study to track responses to a trivalent subunit inactivated influenza vaccine. On the study overall, not on this receptor specifically: It was suggested by the authors that each seasonal influenza vaccination may recruit only a limited number of new T cells.

Libraries came from RT-PCR. Sequencing relied on an Illumina HiSeq 2500. The raw public reads went through TCRdb reprocessing: fastp at Q25, MiXCR clone calling, in-frame beta chains kept. Rows are combined by CDR3 protein, so each entry shows the most common genes and DNA. The table for this sample lists about 540,000 distinct CDR3 sequences; approximately 20% of them were counted only once. Approximately 3% of the sample is held by the ten biggest clonotypes. Unmatched junction bases come to 6, with V trimmed by 0 bases and J by 9 bases. From the germline V gene, CDR1 is SGHDT and CDR2 is YYEEEE. From cysteine to phenylalanine, the CDR3 is 15 amino acids long. Only the CDR3 part of the read is kept: 45 bases, read in frame from the first base. This sample was also put to use in a study of T cells expressing NK-cell markers. In that second paper, the authors write: TCR beta cDNA libraries were made by 5'RACE template switching that added a universal primer site and unique molecular identifiers. Fewer than ten donors provided sorted CD3+CD56+NKG2C+, CD3+CD56+NKG2C- and CD3+CD56-NKG2C+ T-cell subsets, whose TCR beta-chain repertoires were profiled. Among the eight sequenced donors, only one was HCMV-seronegative, while the other seven were HCMV-seropositive. In several experiments an anti-gammadeltaTCR antibody was added to restrict sorting to alphabetaTCR-expressing T cells. In six donors, the dominant CD3+CD56+NKG2C+ clonotypes were among the top 10 CD8+ clonotypes and accounted for about 1.0-7.5% of CD8+ T cells. Those dominant clonotypes were again the most abundant among CD3+CD56-NKG2C+ cells in four donors, at about 28.3-65%. Whether the expanded NKG2C-expressing T cell clones were specific for HCMV antigens was left unclear. The study sequenced eight donors, all healthy volunteers chosen at random: three men and five women. To determine HCMV serostatus, a commercial ELISA kit was used to detect HCMV-specific IgG in serum. Peripheral blood mononuclear cells were isolated from blood by Ficoll density gradient centrifugation. Using Miltenyi isolation kits, CD4+ and CD8+ T cells were isolated from PBMC through magnetic immunoseparation. Priming for cDNA synthesis came from the TCR beta constant segment, and two successive PCR amplification steps followed. Illumina HiSeq 2000/2500, MiSeq or NextSeq was used to sequence libraries as 2 x 150 bp reads. MIGEC was used to demultiplex reads and group reads by UMI, and MiTCR was used to assemble and quantify clonotypes. To exclude erroneous sequences, any TCR cDNA sequence not supported by at least two reads was discarded. The tcR package was used for downstream repertoire analysis, and clonotypes were matched between fractions using CDR3 nucleotide sequence together with V segment. VDJmatch was used to annotate antigen specificity against VDJdb, with one amino acid substitution in CDR3 permitted.

The V and J genes are TRBV5-6 and TRBJ1-6; the central 7 bases match TRBD1. The material was CD4+ T cells sorted from PBMCs, obtained approximately 12 days after vaccination. This TCR came from a man aged 45 to 65 who received an inactivated influenza vaccine. Donor details come from another sample of the same person, matched by shared clones. The CDR3 reads CASSLEETGFSPLHF. The nucleotides are TGTGCCAGCAGCTTGGAAGAGACAGGGTTTTCACCCCTCCACTTT.